This T cell receptor (beta chain) was sequenced in a study of T-cell reconstitution after alpha-beta-depleted transplantation in children. This clonotype showed up just a few times. A library of TCRbeta sequences, prepared with unique molecular identifiers, was generated. TCRdb independently ran MiXCR on the PCR reads; one entry per CDR3 protein. The table records more than 500,000 distinct CDR3 sequences, 11% of them present only once. The specimen was PBMCs, mostly from graft donor cells, collected 180 days after TCRalphabeta/CD19-depleted stem cell transplant. This TCR was sampled from a female patient between 2 and 15 years old who had a stem cell transplant for aplastic anemia, so the T cells may come from the graft donor.

CDR3 DNA: TGTGCCAGCACTCCGATGGCAGTGAACTACAATGAGCAGTTCTTC. It is translated as CASTPMAVNYNEQFF. The chain is built from TRBV5-6 and TRBJ2-1, with D unclear. The V gene's germline CDR1 is SGHDT and CDR2 YYEEEE. The CDR3 covers 15 residues. V lost 6 bases, J lost 3 bases, and 16 bases lay in between.